Presented here are 23 T cell receptor beta chains from one specimen sequenced in a study of regulatory T cells in long-lasting Graves disease. CDR3-region Arm-PCR and iRepertoire HTBI primers produced the TCR beta libraries. TCRdb ran MiXCR on the multiplex PCR reads and lists one entry per CDR3 protein. The sample lists about 380,000 distinct CDR3 sequences; less than 20% were seen once. Stated time point: newly diagnosed GD, antithyroid drugs for less than 3 months. PBMC-derived RNA was used for the TCR library. Sequencing used peripheral blood mononuclear cells (PBMCs), obtained at new diagnosis, from a patient treated with antithyroid drugs. These receptors came from a female donor with Graves disease.

This clonotype has a count of ten or more. The rearrangement links TRBV2 to TRBJ1-4; D is unresolved. With 6 bases removed from V and 8 bases from J, the gap between germline ends came to 19 bases. This CDR3 spans 15 amino acids. Germline V gives CDR1 SNHLY, CDR2 FYNNEI. CDR3 sequence: CASSPSGSLKEKLFF. The CDR3 region has the DNA TGTGCCAGCAGCCCATCGGGGTCACTTAAGGAAAAACTGTTTTTT.

In this sample, this clonotype turned up many times. The chain combines TRBV29-1 with TRBJ1-2; possibly TRBD1 for D (5 bases). CDR1 and CDR2 from the germline V gene are SQVTM and ANQGSEA. The V gene lost 5 bases and the J gene lost 0 bases, with 10 bases spanning the gap. The CDR3 runs 13 residues. The DNA for the CDR3 is TGCAGCGTTTTTCAGGGAACTAACTATGGCTACACCTTC. It encodes CSVFQGTNYGYTF. Looking up the rest from reference TRBV29-1 and TRBJ1-2 gives the full variable domain: SAVISQKPSRDICQRGTSLTIQCQVDSQVTMMFWYRQQPGQSLTLIATANQGSEATYESGFVIDKFPISRPNLTFSTLTVSNMSPEDSSIYLCSVFQGTNYGYTFGSGTRLTVV.

A note on this clonotype: This sequence is one base from a far larger clone and is likely a read error. The chain carries TRBV7-3 and TRBJ2-1; TRBD1 might be the D (5 bases). V lost 6 bases and J 3 bases, leaving 21 bases between the germline ends. The CDR3 loop spans 17 amino acids. The germline V gene encodes CDR1 SGHTA and CDR2 FQGTGA. The CDR3 loop reads CASSLSVVRDGYNEQFF. The CDR3 DNA is TGTGCCAGCAGTTTATCGGTCGTCAGGGATGGCTACAATGAGCAGTTCTTC.

This clonotype came up a few times. Since a much larger clone is just one base distant, this may be a read error. The chain employs TRBV24-1 and TRBJ2-7, with 13 positions matching TRBD2. The ends lost 4 bases at V and 9 bases at J; junction bases unmatched: 8. CDR3 length: 15 amino acids. Germline values: CDR1 KGHDR, CDR2 SFDVKD. CDR3 sequence: CATSDPGTSGTGQYF. The CDR3 DNA reads as TGTGCCACCAGTGACCCCGGGACTAGCGGGACCGGGCAGTACTTC.

J is TRBJ2-3 and V is TRBV27, with 16 bases lining up with TRBD2. The germline CDR1 and CDR2 sequences are MNHEY and SMNVEV (reference sequence). This CDR3 is 20 amino acids long. The V and J ends lost 3 bases and 3 bases, in that order; junction bases with no gene match: 12. This CDR3 is CASSFSKSGTSGGATDTQYF. The CDR3 DNA follows: TGTGCCAGCAGTTTTTCCAAATCCGGGACTAGCGGGGGGGCAACAGATACGCAGTATTTT.

In its sample, this clonotype was seen many times. The V gene is TRBV28, the J gene TRBJ1-1, with D perhaps TRBD1 (6 bases). The CDR3 consists of 15 residues. The ends were cut back, 6 bases at V and 2 bases at J, with 16 bases in the middle. Per germline, CDR1 MDHEN and CDR2 SYDVKM. DNA of the CDR3: TGTGCCAGCAGGGGACACCTGACACTTAACACTGAAGCTTTCTTT. It codes for CASRGHLTLNTEAFF.

This clonotype has a count of ten or more. This chain joins TRBV7-2 and TRBJ1-3, with D hard to call. Germline-derived CDR1 and CDR2 are SGHTA and FQGNSA. The germline V and J ends were trimmed by 2 bases and 2 bases, with 10 bases remaining between them. The CDR3 loop spans 15 amino acids. The CDR3 DNA reads TGTGCCAGCAGCTTAATCGGGATACCTGGAAACACCATATATTTT. Protein: CASSLIGIPGNTIYF.

This clonotype was detected many times. The chain links TRBV6-1 to TRBJ2-7, with D tentatively TRBD2 (5 bases). Germline CDR1 MNHNS, CDR2 SASEGT. The V and J ends lost 1 base and 4 bases respectively, with 8 bases between them. The CDR3 has 13 amino acids. The CDR3: CASSEVRDYEQYF. CDR3 nucleotide sequence: TGTGCCAGCAGTGAAGTGAGGGATTACGAGCAGTACTTC.

This clonotype was seen many times. The gene calls are TRBV6-5 and TRBJ2-7; TRBD2 matches 10 bases. V lost 2 bases, J lost 2 bases, and 6 bases stayed unmatched. The CDR3 has 16 residues. In germline, CDR1 is MNHEY, CDR2 SVGAGI. This CDR3 is CASSYEVAGGTYEQYF. DNA for the CDR3: TGTGCCAGCAGTTACGAAGTAGCGGGGGGTACCTACGAGCAGTACTTC.

This clonotype has at least ten counts. The germline gene is not matched at one end of the junction; a read error may be the cause. V and J are TRBV3-1 and TRBJ1-4; D ambiguous. Germline values: CDR1 LGHDT, CDR2 YNNKEL (reference sequence). This CDR3 has 14 amino acids. CDR3 DNA: TGCGCCAGCAGCTTGGGTGGAGCTAATGAAAAACTGTTTTTT. Protein sequence: CASSLGGANEKLFF.

This clonotype has ten or more counts. The J gene is TRBJ2-5, the V gene TRBV5-6; D remains unclear. The CDR3 runs to 14 residues. V was trimmed by 5 bases and J by 1 base, leaving 12 bases between them. Germline CDR1 reads SGHDT; CDR2 reads YYEEEE. CDR3 sequence reads: CASSPVGIQETQYF. CDR3 DNA sequence: TGTGCCAGCAGTCCGGTGGGGATCCAAGAGACCCAGTACTTC. Complete variable domain (other parts from reference TRBV5-6 and TRBJ2-5): DAGVTQSPTHLIKTRGQQVTLRCSPKSGHDTVSWYQQALGQGPQFIFQYYEEEERQRGNFPDRFSGHQFPNYSSELNVNALLLGDSALYLCASSPVGIQETQYFGPGTRLLVL.

The chain recombines TRBV20-1 with TRBJ2-5; 11 nucleotides line up with TRBD2. V was clipped by 2 bases and J by 5 bases; unmatched bases: 10. The CDR3 covers 16 residues. Germline CDR1 DFQATT, CDR2 SNEGSKA (reference sequence). The DNA of the CDR3 is TGCAGTGCTAGACGCGGCTTTAGCGGGAGGGTGGAGACCCAGTACTTC. Protein: CSARRGFSGRVETQYF.

This clonotype was seen many times. The chain couples TRBV7-9 to TRBJ1-4; a weak D match, TRBD1 (6 bases). In germline, CDR1 is SEHNR, CDR2 FQNEAQ (reference sequence). Deletions cut 5 bases from V and 5 bases from J, with 12 bases between. This CDR3 comprises 14 residues. The CDR3 spells CASSVHGQNEKLFF. CDR3 in DNA: TGTGCCAGCAGCGTACACGGACAGAATGAAAAACTGTTTTTT.

There are many counts of this clonotype. This rearrangement joins TRBV7-2 to TRBJ2-5; D may be TRBD1 (6 bases). This CDR3 comprises 15 residues. V lost 6 bases to trimming and J lost 2 bases, with 16 bases between them. CDR1 and CDR2 (germline): SGHTA, FQGNSA. The CDR3, as DNA: TGTGCCAGCAGTCCCTCGGGACACACACAAGAGACCCAGTACTTC. It translates to CASSPSGHTQETQYF.

The V call is TRBV19, the J call TRBJ2-7, with a possible D match to TRBD1 (6 bases). Germline V lookup: CDR1 LNHDA, CDR2 SQIVND (reference sequence). Trimming stripped 2 bases from V and 1 base from J, with 9 bases between. The CDR3 is made up of 14 amino acids. Written as DNA, the CDR3 is TGTGCCAGTAGTATAAGGACAGAATCCTACGAGCAGTACTTC. It translates to CASSIRTESYEQYF.

This clonotype was found many times. This chain connects TRBV9 to TRBJ2-5; 9 bases match TRBD1. Germline trimming cut 0 bases from V and 4 bases from J; bases unmatched to any gene: 4. Germline CDR1 reads SGDLS; CDR2 reads YYNGEE. This CDR3 is 15 amino acids long. The CDR3 here is CASSVGQGDGETQYF. In DNA form, the CDR3 reads TGTGCCAGCAGCGTAGGACAGGGGGATGGAGAGACCCAGTACTTC.

This clonotype was found many times. The J gene is TRBJ2-4, the V gene TRBV7-2; D perhaps matches TRBD1 (5 bases). Germline V gene sequence: CDR1 SGHTA, CDR2 FQGNSA. V lost 3 bases, J lost 4 bases, and 10 bases lay in between. CDR3 length: 14 amino acids. In DNA form, the CDR3 reads TGTGCCAGCAGCTTCCCGAGACAGAAAAACATTCAGTACTTC. Its protein product is CASSFPRQKNIQYF.

This clonotype occurred many times. V gene TRBV6-2 or TRBV6-3 combines with J gene TRBJ2-2; D may be TRBD1 or TRBD2 (5 bases each). CDR1 is MNHEY, CDR2 SVGEGT, per germline. V lost 5 bases, J lost 4 bases, and 14 bases lay in between. This CDR3 is built from 15 residues. CDR3 in DNA: TGTGCCAGCAGTCGAAGGGACCTTAGCACCGGGGAGCTGTTTTTT. Its translation: CASSRRDLSTGELFF.

The genes are TRBV18 and TRBJ1-2; no firm D call. The CDR3 extends over 13 amino acids. CDR1 is KGHSH, CDR2 LQKENI, per germline. Trimming took 1 base from V and 8 from J, leaving 11 bases between them. The CDR3 DNA follows: TGTGCCAGCTCACCACTATCAGTCCGCGGCTACACCTTC. Translating gives CASSPLSVRGYTF.

At least ten counts were recorded for this clonotype. The rearrangement links TRBV29-1 to TRBJ2-1; D is perhaps TRBD1 or TRBD2 (7 bases each). The CDR3 covers 12 residues. Trimming shortened V by 6 bases and J by 4 bases, and 10 bases separated the two germline ends. The germline gives CDR1 SQVTM, CDR2 ANQGSEA. The DNA for the CDR3 is TGCAGCGTCCAGGGGGGGTACAATGAGCAGTTCTTC. Its translation is CSVQGGYNEQFF.

This clonotype was seen ten or more times. J is TRBJ2-1 and V is TRBV12-3 or TRBV12-4; 9 bases map to TRBD2. The CDR3 has 16 amino acids. The junction had 9 bases not matched to a gene; V was cut back by 6 bases and J by 3 bases. The CDR3: CASSRTAGGVYNEQFF. The CDR3 nucleotides are TGTGCCAGCAGCCGTACTGCGGGGGGGGTCTACAATGAGCAGTTCTTC.

In this sample, this clonotype turned up a few times. This rearrangement joins TRBV9 to TRBJ1-2; 7 bases are shared with TRBD1. The V gene end was trimmed by 0 bases and the J gene end by 6 bases; junction bases not matched to a gene: 5. The CDR3 loop spans 14 amino acids. Germline V lookup: CDR1 SGDLS, CDR2 YYNGEE. The CDR3 reads CASSVDDRVNGYTF. In nucleotides, the CDR3 is TGTGCCAGCAGCGTAGACGACAGGGTAAATGGCTACACCTTC.

This clonotype was counted many times. V is TRBV29-1 and J is TRBJ1-2, with 8 bases lining up with TRBD1. Germline CDR1 and CDR2: SQVTM and ANQGSEA. The CDR3 covers 13 residues. Trimming cost V 3 bases and J 4 bases; bases outside gene matches: 4. The DNA of the CDR3 is TGCAGCGTTGACACGGACAGGGTCTATGGCTACACCTTC. It specifies CSVDTDRVYGYTF.